Following are 17 T cell receptor beta chains from one sample sequenced in a study of T cell responses to AZD1222 COVID-19 vaccine. Data came from immunoSEQ multiplex PCR; TCRdb stores just in-frame clones and leaves some out. The sample contains around 110,000 clones, 70% to 90% of which appear only once. Sequencing used peripheral blood, obtained on day 0 of MenACWY control vaccination. The receptor source for this set is an adult in good health.

The chain carries TRBV6-5 and TRBJ1-6, with D tentatively TRBD1 (5 bases). Per the germline V gene, CDR1 is MNHEY and CDR2 is SVGAGI. Trimming left V 0 bases short and J 6 bases short, with 9 bases between. The CDR3 runs 15 residues. CDR3 residues: CASSYSGASNSPLHF. As DNA, the CDR3 is TGTGCCAGCAGTTACTCAGGGGCCTCTAATTCACCCCTCCACTTT.

The chain recombines TRBV6-2 or TRBV6-3 with TRBJ1-2, with TRBD1 matching over 9 bases. There are 16 residues in the CDR3. Germline CDR1 reads MNHEY; CDR2 reads SVGEGT. Germline trimming cut 6 bases from V and 0 bases from J; bases unmatched to any gene: 8. The CDR3 region is CASSSGTGKTNYGYTF. DNA for the CDR3: TGTGCCAGCAGCTCCGGGACAGGGAAAACTAACTATGGCTACACCTTC.

V usage is TRBV9 and J usage is TRBJ2-7, with TRBD2 identical over 15 bases. V lost 1 base, J lost 2 bases, and 16 bases stayed unmatched. Germline loops: CDR1 SGDLS, CDR2 YYNGEE. This CDR3 contains 21 residues. The CDR3 sequence: CASSVSVFSGTSGGPTYEQYF. Here the CDR3 DNA reads TGTGCCAGCAGCGTATCCGTCTTTTCCGGGACTAGCGGGGGGCCAACCTACGAGCAGTACTTC.

On this clone itself: The germline gene is not matched at one end of the junction; a read error may be the cause. The V gene is TRBV7-2, the J gene TRBJ2-7, with D possibly TRBD2 on 5 matching bases. The CDR3 has 12 residues. Germline V gives CDR1 SGHTA, CDR2 FQGNSA. The CDR3 sequence: CASSLFRGDSDF. CDR3 nucleotides: TGTGCCAGCAGCTTATTTCGGGGTGACTCGGACTTC.

This chain joins TRBV5-6 and TRBJ2-3, with D uncertain. Germline V gives CDR1 SGHDT, CDR2 YYEEEE. The V end lost 2 bases, the J end lost 3 bases, and 7 bases lay between the germline ends. The CDR3 extends over 13 amino acids. CDR3 sequence (DNA): TGTGCCAGCAGCTTCGGCCAAACAGATACGCAGTATTTT. Its translation is CASSFGQTDTQYF.

The chain joins TRBV28 to TRBJ2-2; 8 bases map to TRBD1. This CDR3 is built from 16 residues. Germline assignment: CDR1 MDHEN and CDR2 SYDVKM. J gave up 1 base and V 10 bases, and 11 bases lay outside the gene matches. The CDR3: CATIFTGTGNTGELFF. As DNA, the CDR3 is TGTGCCACTATATTTACCGGGACAGGGAACACCGGGGAGCTGTTTTTT.

The V gene is TRBV21-1, the J gene TRBJ1-3. TRBV21-1 is a listed pseudogene. The CDR3 is 17 residues long. The CDR3 protein is CASSNGGSYTPGNTIYF. CDR3 DNA sequence: TGTGCCAGCAGCAACGGCGGGAGCTATACCCCTGGAAACACCATATATTTT.

The chain links TRBV10-2 to TRBJ1-4, with TRBD1 identical over 7 bases. From germline, CDR1 is WSHSY and CDR2 SAAADI. The CDR3 is made up of 17 amino acids. V lost 8 bases, J lost 0 bases, and 12 bases stayed unmatched. CDR3 DNA sequence: TGCGCCAGCGCGGCCGGCAGGGGGGCGACAACTAATGAAAAACTGTTTTTT. This gives the protein CASAAGRGATTNEKLFF.

Only one count was recorded for this clone. The chain uses TRBV27 and TRBJ2-2, with D tentatively TRBD1 (6 bases). The length of the CDR3 is 17 residues. V lost 0 bases to trimming and J lost 6 bases, with 17 bases between them. CDR1 is MNHEY and CDR2 is SMNVEV in the germline V gene (reference sequence). The DNA for the CDR3 is TGTGCCAGCAGTTTATCCGTGAGCAGGGGTAGGGCCGGGGAGCTGTTTTTT. Translated, it gives CASSLSVSRGRAGELFF.

The J gene is TRBJ2-4, the V gene TRBV6-5; 8 bases agree with TRBD1. Trimming at V came to 6 bases and at J to 1 base, leaving 5 bases not matched to a gene. The V gene's germline CDR1 is MNHEY and CDR2 SVGAGI. The CDR3 has 15 residues. The CDR3 is CASRQGVVAKNIQYF. CDR3 bases: TGTGCCAGCAGACAGGGGGTCGTTGCCAAAAACATTCAGTACTTC.

The V call is TRBV4-1, the J call TRBJ2-1, with D perhaps TRBD2 (6 bases). This CDR3 is built from 16 residues. Germline CDR1 reads MGHRA; CDR2 reads YSYEKL. V lost 1 base and J 5 bases, leaving 15 bases between the germline ends. The CDR3 DNA is TGCGCCAGCAGCCAAGTTACAGGAGGGCTTCACAATGAGCAGTTCTTC. Translation: CASSQVTGGLHNEQFF.

The chain uses TRBV15 and TRBJ1-5; 9 positions match TRBD1. The germline V gene encodes CDR1 LNHNV and CDR2 YYDKDF (reference sequence). There are 15 residues in the CDR3. Trimming took 1 base from V and 8 from J; bases not matched to a gene: 6. For the CDR3, the DNA is TGTGCCACCAGCAGAGGGACAGGGGCACGTGAGCCCCAGCATTTT. It specifies CATSRGTGAREPQHF.

The J gene is TRBJ1-4, the V gene TRBV7-6; no reliable D call. V lost 5 bases and J 0 bases, leaving 13 bases between the germline ends. The CDR3 covers 16 residues. Germline-derived CDR1 and CDR2 are SGHVS and FNYEAQ. CDR3 sequence reads: CASSLRPITTNEKLFF. The CDR3, as DNA: TGTGCCAGCAGCCTCCGACCGATCACAACTAATGAAAAACTGTTTTTT.

V is TRBV5-4 and J is TRBJ1-1; 7 bases agree with TRBD1. J gave up 1 base and V 4 bases, and 7 bases lay outside the gene matches. CDR3 size: 15 residues. Germline values: CDR1 SGHNT, CDR2 YYREEE (reference sequence). The CDR3 bases are TGTGCCAGCAGCCTAGGGACAGCTTCGAACACTGAAGCTTTCTTT. Its protein product is CASSLGTASNTEAFF.

The rearrangement joins TRBV6-2 or TRBV6-3 to TRBJ2-7; 7 bases agree with TRBD1. CDR3 length: 15 amino acids. The J segment lost 6 bases and the V segment lost 0 bases, leaving 8 bases of the junction unmatched. Germline V CDR1 and CDR2: MNHEY, SVGEGT. The CDR3 coding sequence is TGTGCCAGCAGTTACTCGAGGGGGCGACCCCTCGAGCAGTACTTC. Translated, it gives CASSYSRGRPLEQYF.

The CDR3 bases are TGTGCCAGCAGTGTGACAGGGAGAGGCACTGAAGCTTTCTTT. Residues: CASSVTGRGTEAFF. V is TRBV2 and J is TRBJ1-1; 7 bases are a match to TRBD1. This CDR3 spans 14 amino acids. Germline assignment: CDR1 SNHLY and CDR2 FYNNEI. With V trimmed by 4 bases and J by 4 bases, 6 bases remained unmatched.

This chain uses TRBV2 with TRBJ2-3; D may be TRBD2 (6 bases). The germline CDR1 and CDR2 sequences are SNHLY and FYNNEI. This CDR3 region has 12 residues. The V end lost 6 bases, the J end lost 8 bases, and 12 bases lay between the germline ends. The CDR3 nucleotides read TGTGCCAGCAGCCAAGCGGGCCGTACGCAGTATTTT. Amino acids: CASSQAGRTQYF.